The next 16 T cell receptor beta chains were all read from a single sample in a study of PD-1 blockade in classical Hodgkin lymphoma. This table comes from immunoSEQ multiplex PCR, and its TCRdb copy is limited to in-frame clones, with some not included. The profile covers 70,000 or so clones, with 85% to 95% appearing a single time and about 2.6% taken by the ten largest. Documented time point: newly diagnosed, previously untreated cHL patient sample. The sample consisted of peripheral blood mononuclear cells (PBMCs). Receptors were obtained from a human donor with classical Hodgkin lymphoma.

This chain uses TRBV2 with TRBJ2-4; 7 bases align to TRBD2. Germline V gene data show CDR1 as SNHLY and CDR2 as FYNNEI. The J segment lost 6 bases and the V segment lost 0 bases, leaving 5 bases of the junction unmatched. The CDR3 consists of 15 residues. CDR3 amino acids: CASSEALTGGNIQYF. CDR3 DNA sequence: TGTGCCAGCAGTGAAGCGCTTACGGGGGGAAACATTCAGTACTTC.

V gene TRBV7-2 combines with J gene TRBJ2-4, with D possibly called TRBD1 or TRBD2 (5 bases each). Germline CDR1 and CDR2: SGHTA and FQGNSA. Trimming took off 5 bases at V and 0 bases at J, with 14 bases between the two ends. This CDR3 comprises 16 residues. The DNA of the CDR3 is TGTGCCAGCAGCCCCCGGGACGGTGTAGCCAAAAACATTCAGTACTTC. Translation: CASSPRDGVAKNIQYF. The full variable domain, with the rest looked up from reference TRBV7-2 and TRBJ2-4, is GAGVSQSPSNKVTEKGKDVELRCDPISGHTALYWYRQSLGQGLEFLIYFQGNSAPDKSGLPSDRFSAERTGGSVSTLTIQRTQQEDSAVYLCASSPRDGVAKNIQYFGAGTRLSVL.

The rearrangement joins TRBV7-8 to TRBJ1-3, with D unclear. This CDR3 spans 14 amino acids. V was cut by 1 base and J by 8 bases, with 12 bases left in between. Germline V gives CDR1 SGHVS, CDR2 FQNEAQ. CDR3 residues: CASSLDGPRDTIYF. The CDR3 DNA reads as TGTGCCAGCAGCTTAGACGGCCCTCGCGACACCATATATTTT. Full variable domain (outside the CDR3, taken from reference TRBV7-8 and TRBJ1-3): GAGVSQSPRYKVAKRGQDVALRCDPISGHVSLFWYQQALGQGPEFLTYFQNEAQLDKSGLPSDRFFAERPEGSVSTLKIQRTQQEDSAVYLCASSLDGPRDTIYFGEGSWLTVV.

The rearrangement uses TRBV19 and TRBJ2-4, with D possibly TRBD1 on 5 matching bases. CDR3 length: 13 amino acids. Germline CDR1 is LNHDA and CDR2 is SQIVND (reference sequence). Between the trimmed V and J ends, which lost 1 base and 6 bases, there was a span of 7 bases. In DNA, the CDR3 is TGTGCCAGTAGTATAGGGACAAGAAACATTCAGTACTTC. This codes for CASSIGTRNIQYF.

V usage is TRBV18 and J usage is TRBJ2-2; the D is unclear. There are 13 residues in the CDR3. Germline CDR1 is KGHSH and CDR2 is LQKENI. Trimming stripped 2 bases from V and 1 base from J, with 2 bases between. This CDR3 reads CASSPGNTGELFF. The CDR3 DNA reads TGTGCCAGCTCACCAGGGAACACCGGGGAGCTGTTTTTT.

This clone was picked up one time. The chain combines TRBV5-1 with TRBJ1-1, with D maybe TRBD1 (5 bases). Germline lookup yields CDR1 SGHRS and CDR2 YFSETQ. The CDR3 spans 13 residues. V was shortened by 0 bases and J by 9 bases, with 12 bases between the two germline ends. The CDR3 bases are TGCGCCAGCAGCTTGGAAAAGGGGAATAAAGCTTTCTTT. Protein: CASSLEKGNKAFF.

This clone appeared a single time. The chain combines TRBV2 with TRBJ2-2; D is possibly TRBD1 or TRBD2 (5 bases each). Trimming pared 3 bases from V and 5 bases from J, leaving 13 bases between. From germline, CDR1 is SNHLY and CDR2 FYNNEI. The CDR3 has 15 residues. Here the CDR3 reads CASSEGRGLTGELFF. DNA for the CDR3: TGTGCCAGCAGTGAGGGACGAGGGTTGACCGGGGAGCTGTTTTTT.

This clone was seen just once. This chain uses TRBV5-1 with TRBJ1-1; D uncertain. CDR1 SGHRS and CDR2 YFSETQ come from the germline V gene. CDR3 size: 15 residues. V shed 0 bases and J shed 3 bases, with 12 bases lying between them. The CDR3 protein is CASSLAGSSYTEAFF. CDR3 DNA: TGCGCCAGCAGCTTGGCCGGGTCCTCGTACACTGAAGCTTTCTTT.

The CDR3 DNA sequence: TGTGCCAGCAGCCAGAAAGGGGGCACAGATACGCAGTATTTT. It translates to CASSQKGGTDTQYF. This chain uses TRBV4-2 with TRBJ2-3; D may be TRBD1 (5 bases). The CDR3 sequence is 14 residues long. Germline V lookup: CDR1 LGHNA, CDR2 YNFKEQ. V was pared by 3 bases and J by 1 base, with 8 bases between.

The CDR3 nucleotides are TGTGCCAGCAGCTCCGGGACAGGGGGCGCAGATACGCAGTATTTT. Amino acid sequence: CASSSGTGGADTQYF. The chain has TRBV5-6 and TRBJ2-3; 12 bases fit TRBD1. V trimming: 3 bases; J trimming: 4 bases; junction bases outside the gene matches: 3. The germline gives CDR1 SGHDT, CDR2 YYEEEE. The CDR3 sequence is 15 residues long. Together with reference TRBV5-6 and TRBJ2-3, the CDR3 gives the full variable domain: DAGVTQSPTHLIKTRGQQVTLRCSPKSGHDTVSWYQQALGQGPQFIFQYYEEEERQRGNFPDRFSGHQFPNYSSELNVNALLLGDSALYLCASSSGTGGADTQYFGPGTRLTVL.

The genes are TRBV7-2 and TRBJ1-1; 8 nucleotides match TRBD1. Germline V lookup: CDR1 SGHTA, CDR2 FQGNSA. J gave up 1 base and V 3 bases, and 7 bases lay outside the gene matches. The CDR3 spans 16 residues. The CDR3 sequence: CASSFLHRGANTEAFF. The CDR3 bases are TGTGCCAGCAGCTTTTTACACAGGGGGGCGAACACTGAAGCTTTCTTT.

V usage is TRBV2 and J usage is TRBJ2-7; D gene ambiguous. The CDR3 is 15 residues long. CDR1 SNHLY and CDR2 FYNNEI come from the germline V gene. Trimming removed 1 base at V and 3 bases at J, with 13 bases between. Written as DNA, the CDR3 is TGTGCCAGCAGTGAAGAGAGCCGTCCCCTCTACGAGCAGTACTTC. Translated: CASSEESRPLYEQYF.

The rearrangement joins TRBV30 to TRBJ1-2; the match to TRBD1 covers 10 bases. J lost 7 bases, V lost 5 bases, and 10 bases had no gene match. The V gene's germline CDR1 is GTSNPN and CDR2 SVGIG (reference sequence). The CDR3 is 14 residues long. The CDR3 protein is CAWSFDRGLVGYTF. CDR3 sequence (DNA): TGTGCCTGGTCCTTCGACAGGGGGCTTGTTGGCTACACCTTC.

The CDR3 loop is CASSFVPTVKNTEAFF. The DNA of the CDR3 is TGTGCCAGCAGCTTTGTCCCGACAGTAAAGAACACTGAAGCTTTCTTT. This chain connects TRBV7-6 to TRBJ1-1, with D maybe TRBD1 (5 bases). V was clipped by 3 bases and J by 1 base, with 15 bases between them. CDR1 and CDR2 (germline): SGHVS, FNYEAQ. CDR3 length: 16 residues. Full variable domain (outside the CDR3, taken from reference TRBV7-6 and TRBJ1-1): GAGVSQSPRYKVTKRGQDVALRCDPISGHVSLYWYRQALGQGPEFLTYFNYEAQQDKSGLPNDRFSAERPEGSISTLTIQRTEQRDSAMYRCASSFVPTVKNTEAFFGQGTRLTVV.

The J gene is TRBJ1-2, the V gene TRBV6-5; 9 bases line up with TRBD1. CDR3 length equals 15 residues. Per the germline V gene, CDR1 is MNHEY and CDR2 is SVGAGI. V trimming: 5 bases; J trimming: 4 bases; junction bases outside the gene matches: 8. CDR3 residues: CASSRPGQGSYGYTF. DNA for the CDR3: TGTGCCAGCAGTCGACCGGGACAGGGTAGCTATGGCTACACCTTC.

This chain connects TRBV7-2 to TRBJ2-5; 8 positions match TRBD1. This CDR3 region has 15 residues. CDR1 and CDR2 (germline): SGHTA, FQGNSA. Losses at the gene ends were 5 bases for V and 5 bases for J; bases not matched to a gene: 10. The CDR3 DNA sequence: TGTGCCAGCAGCCTAAGGACAGGGCAACAGGAGACCCAGTACTTC. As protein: CASSLRTGQQETQYF.